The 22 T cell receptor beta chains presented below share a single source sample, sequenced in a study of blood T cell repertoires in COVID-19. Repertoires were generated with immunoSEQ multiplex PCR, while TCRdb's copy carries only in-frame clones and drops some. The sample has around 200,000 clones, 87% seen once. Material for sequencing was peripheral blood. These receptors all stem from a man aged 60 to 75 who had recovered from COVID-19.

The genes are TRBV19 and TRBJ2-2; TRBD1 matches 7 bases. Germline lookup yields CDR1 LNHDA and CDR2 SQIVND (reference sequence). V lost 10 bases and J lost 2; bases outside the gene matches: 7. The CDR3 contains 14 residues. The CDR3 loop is CATEGQSNTGELFF. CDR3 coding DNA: TGTGCCACCGAGGGACAGTCAAACACCGGGGAGCTGTTTTTT.

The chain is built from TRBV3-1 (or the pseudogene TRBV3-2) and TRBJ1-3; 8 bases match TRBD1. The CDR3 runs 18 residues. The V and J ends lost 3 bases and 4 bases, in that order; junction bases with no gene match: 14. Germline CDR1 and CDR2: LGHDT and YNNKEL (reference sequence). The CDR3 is CASSHTSNRGEEGNTIYF. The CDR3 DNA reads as TGTGCCAGCAGCCATACGTCAAACAGGGGGGAAGAAGGAAACACCATATATTTT.

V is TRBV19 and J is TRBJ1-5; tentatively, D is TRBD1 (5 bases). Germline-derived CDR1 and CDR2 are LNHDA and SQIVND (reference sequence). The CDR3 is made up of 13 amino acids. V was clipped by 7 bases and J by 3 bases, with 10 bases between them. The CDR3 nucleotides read TGTGCCAGTAATGACAGAATCAATCAGCCCCAGCATTTT. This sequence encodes CASNDRINQPQHF.

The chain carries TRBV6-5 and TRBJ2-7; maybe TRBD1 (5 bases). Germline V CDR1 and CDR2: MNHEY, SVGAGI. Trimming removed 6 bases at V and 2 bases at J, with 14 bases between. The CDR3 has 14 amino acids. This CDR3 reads CASSRLTVTYEQYF. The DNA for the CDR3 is TGTGCCAGCAGCCGCCTGACAGTTACCTACGAGCAGTACTTC.

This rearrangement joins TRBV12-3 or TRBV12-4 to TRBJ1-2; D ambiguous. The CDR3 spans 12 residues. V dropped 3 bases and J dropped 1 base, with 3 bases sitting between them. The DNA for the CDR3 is TGTGCCAGCAGTTTCGGTAACTATGGCTACACCTTC. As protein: CASSFGNYGYTF.

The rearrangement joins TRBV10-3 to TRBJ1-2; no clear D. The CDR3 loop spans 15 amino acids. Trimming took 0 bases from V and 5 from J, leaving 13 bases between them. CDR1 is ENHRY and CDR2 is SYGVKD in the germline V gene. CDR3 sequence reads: CAISESEAALYGYTF. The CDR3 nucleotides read TGTGCCATCAGTGAGTCTGAGGCAGCATTATATGGCTACACCTTC.

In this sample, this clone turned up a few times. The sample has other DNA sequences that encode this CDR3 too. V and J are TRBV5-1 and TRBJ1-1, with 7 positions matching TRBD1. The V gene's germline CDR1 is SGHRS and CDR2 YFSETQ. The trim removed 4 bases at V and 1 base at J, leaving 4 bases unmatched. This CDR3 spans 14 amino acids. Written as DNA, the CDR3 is TGCGCCAGCAGCAGGGGACAGTCGAACACTGAAGCTTTCTTT. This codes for CASSRGQSNTEAFF.

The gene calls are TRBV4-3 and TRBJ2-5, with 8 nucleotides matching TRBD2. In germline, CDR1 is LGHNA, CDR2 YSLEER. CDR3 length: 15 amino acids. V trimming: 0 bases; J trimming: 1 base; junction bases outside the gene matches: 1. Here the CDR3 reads CASSQERGAQETQYF. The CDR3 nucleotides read TGCGCCAGCAGCCAAGAGCGGGGGGCCCAAGAGACCCAGTACTTC.

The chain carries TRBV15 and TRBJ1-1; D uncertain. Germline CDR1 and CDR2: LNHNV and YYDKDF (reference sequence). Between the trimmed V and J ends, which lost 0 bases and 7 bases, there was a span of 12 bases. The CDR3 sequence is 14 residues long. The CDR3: CATSRDIVRGEAFF. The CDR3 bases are TGTGCCACCAGCAGAGATATTGTTCGCGGTGAAGCTTTCTTT.

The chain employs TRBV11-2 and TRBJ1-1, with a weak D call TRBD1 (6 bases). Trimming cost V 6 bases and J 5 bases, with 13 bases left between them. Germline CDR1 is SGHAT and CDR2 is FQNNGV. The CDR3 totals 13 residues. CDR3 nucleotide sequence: TGTGCCAGCAGGTTTGCAGGGGAGACTGAAGCTTTCTTT. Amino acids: CASRFAGETEAFF. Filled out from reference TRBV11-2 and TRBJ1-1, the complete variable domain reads EAGVAQSPRYKIIEKRQSVAFWCNPISGHATLYWYQQILGQGPKLLIQFQNNGVVDDSQLPKDRFSAERLKGVDSTLKIQPAKLEDSAVYLCASRFAGETEAFFGQGTRLTVV.

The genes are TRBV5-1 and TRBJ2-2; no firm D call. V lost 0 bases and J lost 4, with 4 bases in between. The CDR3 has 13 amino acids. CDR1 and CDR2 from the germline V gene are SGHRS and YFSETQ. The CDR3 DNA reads TGCGCCAGCAGCTTGGGGCCCACCGGGGAGCTGTTTTTT. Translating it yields CASSLGPTGELFF.

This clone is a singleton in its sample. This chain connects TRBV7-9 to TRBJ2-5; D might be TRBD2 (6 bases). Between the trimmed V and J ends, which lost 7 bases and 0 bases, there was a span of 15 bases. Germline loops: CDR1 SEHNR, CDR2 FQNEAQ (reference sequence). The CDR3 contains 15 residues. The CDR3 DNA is TGTGCCAGCACTGTAGCGGAGGGGTACCAAGAGACCCAGTACTTC. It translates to CASTVAEGYQETQYF. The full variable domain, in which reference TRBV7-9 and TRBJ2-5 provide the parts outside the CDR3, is DTGVSQNPRHKITKRGQNVTFRCDPISEHNRLYWYRQTLGQGPEFLTYFQNEAQLEKSRLLSDRFSAERPKGSFSTLEIQRTEQGDSAMYLCASTVAEGYQETQYFGPGTRLLVL.

CDR3 sequence reads: CASSPDLDRNTEAFF. The CDR3, as DNA: TGTGCCAGCTCACCCGATTTAGACAGGAACACTGAAGCTTTCTTT. This chain links TRBV18 with TRBJ1-1; TRBD1 is a possible D gene (5 bases). V was shortened by 3 bases and J by 1 base, with 12 bases between the two germline ends. There are 15 residues in the CDR3. In germline, CDR1 is KGHSH, CDR2 LQKENI.

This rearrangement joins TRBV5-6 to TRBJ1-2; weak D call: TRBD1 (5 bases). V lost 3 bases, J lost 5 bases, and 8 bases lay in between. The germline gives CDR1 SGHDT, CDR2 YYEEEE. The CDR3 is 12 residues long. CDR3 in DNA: TGTGCCAGCAGCTCCGGGACTTATGGCTACACCTTC. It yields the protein CASSSGTYGYTF.

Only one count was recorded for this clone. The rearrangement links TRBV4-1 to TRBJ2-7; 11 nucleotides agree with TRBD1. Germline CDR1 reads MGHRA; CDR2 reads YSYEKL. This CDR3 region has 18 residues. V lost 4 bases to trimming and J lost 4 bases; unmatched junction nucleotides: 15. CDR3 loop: CASSPEGEGGQGEYEQYF. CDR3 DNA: TGCGCCAGCAGCCCAGAGGGAGAGGGGGGACAGGGGGAATACGAGCAGTACTTC.

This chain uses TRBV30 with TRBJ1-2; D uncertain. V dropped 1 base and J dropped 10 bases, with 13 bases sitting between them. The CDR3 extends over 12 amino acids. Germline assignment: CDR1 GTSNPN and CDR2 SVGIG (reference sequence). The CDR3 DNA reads TGTGCCTGGAGTGCCCAGATGATCGCCTACACCTTC. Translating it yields CAWSAQMIAYTF.

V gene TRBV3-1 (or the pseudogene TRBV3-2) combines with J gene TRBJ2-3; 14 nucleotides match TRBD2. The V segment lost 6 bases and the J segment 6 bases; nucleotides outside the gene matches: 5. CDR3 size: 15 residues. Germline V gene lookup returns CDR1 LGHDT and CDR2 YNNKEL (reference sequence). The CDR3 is CASRPGTSGSDTQYF. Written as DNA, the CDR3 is TGTGCCAGCAGGCCAGGGACTAGCGGGAGCGATACGCAGTATTTT.

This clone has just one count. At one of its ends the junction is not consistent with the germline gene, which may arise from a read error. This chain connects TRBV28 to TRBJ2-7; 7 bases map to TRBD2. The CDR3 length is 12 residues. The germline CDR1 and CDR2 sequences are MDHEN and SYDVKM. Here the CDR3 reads CASSSRLASEDF. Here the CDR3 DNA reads TGTGCCAGCAGTTCCCGACTAGCCAGCGAGGACTTC.

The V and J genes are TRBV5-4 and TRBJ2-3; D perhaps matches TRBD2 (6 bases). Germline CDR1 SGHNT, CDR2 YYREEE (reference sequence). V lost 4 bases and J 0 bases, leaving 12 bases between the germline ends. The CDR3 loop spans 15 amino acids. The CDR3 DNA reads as TGTGCCAGCAGCCCCGGGGGAGCTAGCACAGATACGCAGTATTTT. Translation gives CASSPGGASTDTQYF.

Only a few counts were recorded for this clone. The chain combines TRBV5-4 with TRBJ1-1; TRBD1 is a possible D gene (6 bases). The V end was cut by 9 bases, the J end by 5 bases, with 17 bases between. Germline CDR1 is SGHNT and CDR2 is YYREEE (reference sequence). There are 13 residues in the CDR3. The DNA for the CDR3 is TGTGCCACCGGTTCGGGGGGCTTTACTGAAGCTTTCTTT. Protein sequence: CATGSGGFTEAFF.

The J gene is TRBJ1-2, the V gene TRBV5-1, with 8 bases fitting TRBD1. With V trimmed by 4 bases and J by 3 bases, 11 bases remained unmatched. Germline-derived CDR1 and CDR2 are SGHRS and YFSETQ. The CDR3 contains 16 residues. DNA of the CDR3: TGCGCCAGCAGCCCTGGTTTCCCAGGGGGCGACTATGGCTACACCTTC. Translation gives CASSPGFPGGDYGYTF.

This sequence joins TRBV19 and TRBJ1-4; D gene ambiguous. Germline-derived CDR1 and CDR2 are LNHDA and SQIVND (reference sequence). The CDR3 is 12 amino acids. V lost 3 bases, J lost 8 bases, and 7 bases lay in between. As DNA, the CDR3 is TGTGCCAGTAGTATGAGGCAGGAAAAACTGTTTTTT. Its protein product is CASSMRQEKLFF.